This TCR beta chain was recorded in a study of blood T cell repertoires in COVID-19. Study as a whole: COVID-19 samples from acute and convalescent phases originated in the United States, Italy and Spain. PBMCs, B-cell-depleted T cells, or T cells were the source of the cDNA or gDNA that made up the material.

Germline V gene sequence: CDR1 SNHLY, CDR2 FYNNEI. This CDR3 has 15 residues. V shed 5 bases, J shed 0 bases, and the junction held 4 bases outside the gene matches. As handled by the study authors: The assay estimated nucleated cells by amplifying reference gene primers. Sequencing was performed with immunoSEQ multiplex PCR; in TCRdb, only in-frame clones are kept and a portion is missing. The V and J calls and the clone size are those of that table, but D and trimming were determined from the DNA. The sample gives roughly 250,000 clones, around 88% of which show up once; 0.7% to 0.9% is in the top ten. This clone was recorded only once.

This sequence originates from a man aged 25-45 years with acute or convalescent COVID-19. The genes are TRBV2 and TRBJ1-3, with TRBD1 matching over 7 bases. Sequences were obtained from peripheral blood. The CDR3 protein is CASSLTGSSGNTIYF. The CDR3 nucleotides read TGTGCCAGCAGTCTGACAGGGAGCTCTGGAAACACCATATATTTT.